One and the same sample provided the 10 T cell receptor beta chains below, sequenced in a study of shared clonotypes between healthy human individuals. Data came from immunoSEQ multiplex PCR; TCRdb stores just in-frame clones and leaves some out. Of hundreds of thousands of clones listed, around 97% are singletons. The sequencing sample was made of naive CD4+ T cells sorted from blood. Documented subset: CD45RA+ positively selected. Receptor source: a woman aged 25 to 45 in good health.

This clone appeared once. The chain combines TRBV11-2 with TRBJ1-2, with 7 bases lining up with TRBD1. V gave up 5 bases and J gave up 2 bases; unmatched junction bases: 8. The CDR3 is 15 residues long. Germline V gene lookup returns CDR1 SGHAT and CDR2 FQNNGV. The CDR3 sequence: CASSATWDSNYGYTF. The CDR3 region has the DNA TGTGCCAGCAGCGCCACTTGGGACAGCAACTATGGCTACACCTTC. Drawing the rest from reference TRBV11-2 and TRBJ1-2, the complete variable domain is EAGVAQSPRYKIIEKRQSVAFWCNPISGHATLYWYQQILGQGPKLLIQFQNNGVVDDSQLPKDRFSAERLKGVDSTLKIQPAKLEDSAVYLCASSATWDSNYGYTFGSGTRLTVV.

The V and J genes are TRBV19 and TRBJ2-7; possible D gene TRBD1, 6 bases. Germline V gives CDR1 LNHDA, CDR2 SQIVND (reference sequence). The V gene lost 3 bases and the J gene lost 4 bases, with 13 bases spanning the gap. This CDR3 spans 14 amino acids. CDR3 nucleotides: TGTGCCAGTAGTATTTCACACAGGGAGTACGAGCAGTACTTC. Amino acids: CASSISHREYEQYF.

The chain joins TRBV29-1 to TRBJ1-4; 11 bases are a match to TRBD1. Germline V CDR1 and CDR2: SQVTM, ANQGSEA. Trimming cost V 7 bases and J 0 bases; bases outside gene matches: 10. CDR3 size: 17 residues. The CDR3 DNA is TGCAGCGCCAGTGGGGACAGGGGGACTTCAACTAATGAAAAACTGTTTTTT. This encodes CSASGDRGTSTNEKLFF.

As concerns this clone: The same CDR3 arises from other DNA sequences in this sample as well. The genes are TRBV2 and TRBJ2-7; the match to TRBD1 covers 11 bases. Trimming removed 6 bases from V and 6 bases from J; junction bases left unmatched: 4. Germline CDR1 SNHLY, CDR2 FYNNEI. The CDR3 runs to 13 residues. CDR3 residues: CASRDRGPLEQYF. The CDR3 DNA is TGTGCCAGCAGGGACAGGGGGCCGCTCGAGCAGTACTTC.

This clone was seen only once. The V and J genes are TRBV5-6 and TRBJ1-5; D unclear. The CDR3 loop spans 15 amino acids. Germline values: CDR1 SGHDT, CDR2 YYEEEE. Deletions cut 0 bases from V and 3 bases from J, with 10 bases between. Written as DNA, the CDR3 is TGTGCCAGCAGCTTGGCCGGCAGAGTCAATCAGCCCCAGCATTTT. It yields the protein CASSLAGRVNQPQHF.

The rearrangement links TRBV6-1 to TRBJ2-5, with TRBD1 matching over 10 bases. The V and J ends lost 3 bases and 2 bases, in that order; junction bases with no gene match: 3. The CDR3 runs 15 residues. Germline-derived CDR1 and CDR2 are MNHNS and SASEGT. The CDR3 bases are TGTGCCAGCAGTGAGCAGGGACAGGGGCAAGAGACCCAGTACTTC. Its translation: CASSEQGQGQETQYF.

This sequence joins TRBV28 and TRBJ2-2; D not certain. The CDR3 contains 13 residues. Looked up from germline, CDR1 is MDHEN and CDR2 is SYDVKM. V was pared by 6 bases and J by 6 bases, with 11 bases between. CDR3 DNA: TGTGCCAGCAGCGCCCCCCCACCCGGGGAGCTGTTTTTT. Translating it yields CASSAPPPGELFF.

The CDR3 spells CASSARDGDTQYF. The CDR3 region has the DNA TGTGCCAGCTCGGCTAGGGACGGAGATACGCAGTATTTT. J is TRBJ2-3 and V is TRBV27; D is tentatively TRBD1 or TRBD2 (5 bases each). V lost 8 bases and J lost 5, with 14 bases in between. Looked up from germline, CDR1 is MNHEY and CDR2 is SMNVEV (reference sequence). CDR3 length: 13 residues.

The chain joins TRBV2 to TRBJ1-1; weak D call: TRBD1 (6 bases). Deletions cut 7 bases from V and 7 bases from J, with 16 bases between. From germline, CDR1 is SNHLY and CDR2 FYNNEI. The CDR3 length is 13 residues. The CDR3 spells CASNLSRGDEAFF. The CDR3 DNA reads as TGTGCCAGCAACCTTAGTAGGGGGGATGAAGCTTTCTTT.

The chain employs TRBV30 and TRBJ1-1; D might be TRBD1 (6 bases). The germline gives CDR1 GTSNPN, CDR2 SVGIG (reference sequence). V was clipped by 8 bases and J by 6 bases, with 16 bases between them. The CDR3 extends over 12 amino acids. In DNA form, the CDR3 reads TGTGCCGGGCAACTTGGGGGCCCTGAAGCTTTCTTT. Translated: CAGQLGGPEAFF.